These T cell receptor beta chains were read from a single sample in a study of response to subunit inactivated influenza vaccine. TCRdb analysed the RT-PCR reads with MiXCR anew, one entry per CDR3 protein. The repertoire consists of about 700,000 distinct CDR3 sequences, with more than 15% occurring once and the leading ten covering roughly 11%. This material consisted of PBMCs from blood, taken roughly 12 days after vaccination. These receptors were taken from a man in his fifties or sixties who received an inactivated influenza vaccine. Both conserved end residues are part of each CDR3. The order of the fields is D gene, clone size, V gene, J gene, CDR3 protein, CDR3 DNA. D genes are given only for firm matches. Rows may omit the clone size; those that give it use once, few, many or a size class.

d_gene: NA; abundance: NA; v_gene: TRBV6-1; j_gene: TRBJ1-3; CDR3aa: CASSEVFGGRNTIYF; CDR3nt: TGTGCCAGCAGTGAAGTCTTTGGAGGGAGAAACACCATATATTTT
d_gene: TRBD2; abundance: NA; v_gene: TRBV3-1; j_gene: TRBJ2-3; CDR3aa: CASSIGLAGSTDTQYF; CDR3nt: TGTGCCAGCAGCATTGGACTAGCGGGGAGCACAGATACGCAGTATTTT
d_gene: NA; abundance: few; v_gene: TRBV6-4; j_gene: TRBJ2-3; CDR3aa: CASSDEPSTDTQYF; CDR3nt: TGTGCCAGCAGTGACGAGCCTAGCACAGATACGCAGTATTTT
d_gene: NA; abundance: NA; v_gene: TRBV10-3; j_gene: TRBJ2-3; CDR3aa: CAISESGLRGKNTDTQYF; CDR3nt: TGTGCCATCAGTGAGTCGGGGCTACGGGGGAAGAACACAGATACGCAGTATTTT
d_gene: NA; abundance: NA; v_gene: TRBV18; j_gene: TRBJ2-7; CDR3aa: CASSQAGTASREPYF; CDR3nt: TGTGCCAGCTCACAAGCCGGGACGGCTTCGCGTGAGCCGTACTTC
d_gene: TRBD2; abundance: many; v_gene: TRBV12-3/TRBV12-4; j_gene: TRBJ2-1; CDR3aa: CASSPVGQRGIYNEQFF; CDR3nt: TGTGCCAGCAGCCCCGTCGGGCAGCGGGGGATCTACAATGAGCAGTTCTTC
d_gene: NA; abundance: NA; v_gene: TRBV9; j_gene: TRBJ2-1; CDR3aa: CASSSRQENEQFF; CDR3nt: TGTGCCAGCAGCTCACGACAGGAGAATGAGCAGTTCTTC
d_gene: NA; abundance: few; v_gene: TRBV29-1; j_gene: TRBJ2-5; CDR3aa: CSVEDPERVTQYF; CDR3nt: TGCAGCGTTGAAGATCCGGAAAGGGTGACCCAGTACTTC
d_gene: TRBD2; abundance: many; v_gene: TRBV5-1; j_gene: TRBJ2-7; CDR3aa: CASSPTSGGAYEQYF; CDR3nt: TGCGCCAGCAGCCCCACTAGCGGGGGGGCCTACGAGCAGTACTTC
d_gene: NA; abundance: NA; v_gene: TRBV12-3/TRBV12-4; j_gene: TRBJ2-7; CDR3aa: CASSLLIHEQYF; CDR3nt: TGTGCCAGCAGTTTATTAATCCACGAGCAGTACTTC
d_gene: NA; abundance: few; v_gene: TRBV4-3; j_gene: TRBJ2-7; CDR3aa: CASSQAAGLTYEQYF; CDR3nt: TGCGCCAGCAGCCAAGCTGCGGGGCTAACCTACGAGCAGTACTTC
d_gene: NA; abundance: NA; v_gene: TRBV6-2/TRBV6-3; j_gene: TRBJ1-2; CDR3aa: CASQGPTEYGYTF; CDR3nt: TGTGCCAGTCAAGGTCCGACGGAGTATGGCTACACCTTC
d_gene: NA; abundance: NA; v_gene: TRBV10-3; j_gene: TRBJ2-5; CDR3aa: CAIRATAQETQYF; CDR3nt: TGTGCCATCAGGGCGACAGCCCAAGAGACCCAGTACTTC
d_gene: NA; abundance: NA; v_gene: TRBV12-3/TRBV12-4; j_gene: TRBJ2-3; CDR3aa: CASTPRGTQYF; CDR3nt: TGTGCCAGCACCCCCAGGGGTACGCAGTATTTT
d_gene: NA; abundance: many; v_gene: TRBV2; j_gene: TRBJ1-5; CDR3aa: CASSEAGPLYQPQHF; CDR3nt: TGTGCCAGCAGTGAAGCAGGCCCTCTTTATCAGCCCCAGCATTTT
d_gene: NA; abundance: few; v_gene: TRBV6-5; j_gene: TRBJ1-1; CDR3aa: CASWVNTEAFF; CDR3nt: TGTGCCAGCTGGGTAAACACTGAAGCTTTCTTT